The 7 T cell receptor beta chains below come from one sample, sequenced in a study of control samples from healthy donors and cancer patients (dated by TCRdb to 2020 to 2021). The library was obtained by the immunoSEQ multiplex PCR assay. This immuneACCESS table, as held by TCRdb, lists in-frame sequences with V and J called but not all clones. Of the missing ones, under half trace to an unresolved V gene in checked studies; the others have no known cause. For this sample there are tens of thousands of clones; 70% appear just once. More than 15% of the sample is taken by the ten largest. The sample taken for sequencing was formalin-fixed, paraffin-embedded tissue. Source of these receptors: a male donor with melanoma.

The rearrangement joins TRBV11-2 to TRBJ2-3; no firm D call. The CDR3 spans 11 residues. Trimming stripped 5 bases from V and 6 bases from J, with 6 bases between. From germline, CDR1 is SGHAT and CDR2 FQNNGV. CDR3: CASSARDTQYF. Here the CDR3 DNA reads TGTGCCAGCAGCGCCCGGGATACGCAGTATTTT.

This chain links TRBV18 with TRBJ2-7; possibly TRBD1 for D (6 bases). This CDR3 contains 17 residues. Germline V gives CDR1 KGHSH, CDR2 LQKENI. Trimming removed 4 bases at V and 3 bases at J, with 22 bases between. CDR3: CASSRGILGADDYEQYF. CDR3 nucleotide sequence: TGTGCCAGCTCACGGGGAATCTTGGGGGCCGACGACTACGAGCAGTACTTC. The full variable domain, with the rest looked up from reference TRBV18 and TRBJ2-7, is NAGVMQNPRHLVRRRGQEARLRCSPMKGHSHVYWYRQLPEEGLKFMVYLQKENIIDESGMPKERFSAEFPKEGPSILRIQQVVRGDSAAYFCASSRGILGADDYEQYFGPGTRLTVT.

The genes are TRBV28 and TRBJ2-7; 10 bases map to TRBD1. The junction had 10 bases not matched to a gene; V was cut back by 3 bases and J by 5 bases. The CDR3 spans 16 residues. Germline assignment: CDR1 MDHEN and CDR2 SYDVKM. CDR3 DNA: TGTGCCAGCAGTTTCAACCGAGACAGGGGGCTTAACGAGCAGTACTTC. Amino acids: CASSFNRDRGLNEQYF.

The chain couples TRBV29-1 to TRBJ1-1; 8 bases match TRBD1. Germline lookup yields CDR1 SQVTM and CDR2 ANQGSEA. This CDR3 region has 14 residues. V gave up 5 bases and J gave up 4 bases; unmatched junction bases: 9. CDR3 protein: CSVQARGQGTEAFF. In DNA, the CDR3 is TGCAGCGTTCAAGCCAGGGGGCAGGGCACTGAAGCTTTCTTT.

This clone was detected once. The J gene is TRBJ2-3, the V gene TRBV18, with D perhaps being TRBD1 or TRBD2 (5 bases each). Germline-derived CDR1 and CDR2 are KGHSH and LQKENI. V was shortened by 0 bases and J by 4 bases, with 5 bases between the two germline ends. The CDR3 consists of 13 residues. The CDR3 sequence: CASSPPGADTQYF. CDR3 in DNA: TGTGCCAGCTCACCACCGGGGGCAGATACGCAGTATTTT. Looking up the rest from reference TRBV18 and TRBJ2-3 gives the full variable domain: NAGVMQNPRHLVRRRGQEARLRCSPMKGHSHVYWYRQLPEEGLKFMVYLQKENIIDESGMPKERFSAEFPKEGPSILRIQQVVRGDSAAYFCASSPPGADTQYFGPGTRLTVL.

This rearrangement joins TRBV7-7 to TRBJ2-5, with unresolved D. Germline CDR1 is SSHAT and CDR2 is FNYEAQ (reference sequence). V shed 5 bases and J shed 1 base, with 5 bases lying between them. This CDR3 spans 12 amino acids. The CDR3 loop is CASSPGQETQYF. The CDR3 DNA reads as TGTGCCAGCAGCCCCGGCCAAGAGACCCAGTACTTC. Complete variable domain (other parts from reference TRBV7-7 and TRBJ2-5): GAGVSQSPRYKVTKRGQDVTLRCDPISSHATLYWYQQALGQGPEFLTYFNYEAQPDKSGLPSDRFSAERPEGSISTLTIQRTEQRDSAMYRCASSPGQETQYFGPGTRLLVL.

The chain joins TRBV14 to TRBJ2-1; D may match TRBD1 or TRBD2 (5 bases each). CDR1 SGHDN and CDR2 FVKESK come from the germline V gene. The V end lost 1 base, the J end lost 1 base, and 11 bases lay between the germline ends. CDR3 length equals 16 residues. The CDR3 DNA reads TGTGCCAGCAGCCAAGTTGGGACGGCGTCCTACAATGAGCAGTTCTTC. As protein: CASSQVGTASYNEQFF.